Presented here are 9 T cell receptor beta chains from one specimen sequenced in a study of cytomegalovirus exposure and HLA in healthy donors. The PCR contained 60 Vbeta and 13 Jbeta primers. The assay was immunoSEQ multiplex PCR, and TCRdb's table has in-frame clones only and misses some. The sample comprises over 75,000 clones, about 75% of which are singletons, and around 6% rests with the top ten. Material for sequencing was PBMCs. Source of these receptors: a female donor in good health and CMV-seronegative.

The chain recombines TRBV6-1 with TRBJ2-5, with 8 bases identical to TRBD2. Germline CDR1 reads MNHNS; CDR2 reads SASEGT. V trimming: 4 bases; J trimming: 5 bases; junction bases outside the gene matches: 6. The CDR3 covers 14 residues. Here the CDR3 DNA reads TGTGCCAGCAGTGTTACGGGGGGGCGGGAGACCCAGTACTTC. Amino acids: CASSVTGGRETQYF.

On this clone itself: An end of the junction does not agree with germline; a read error may underlie this. The J gene is TRBJ2-1, the V gene TRBV14; D perhaps matches TRBD1 (8 bases). The length of the CDR3 is 11 residues. CDR1 SGHDN and CDR2 FVKESK come from the germline V gene. The CDR3 DNA sequence: TGTGCCAGCAGCAAGCGGGACAGGTTCGTCTTC. Protein sequence: CASSKRDRFVF.

CDR3 loop: CAISERRGRSYGYTF. Here the CDR3 DNA reads TGTGCCATCAGTGAGCGCAGGGGGCGAAGCTATGGCTACACCTTC. This rearrangement joins TRBV10-3 to TRBJ1-2; 8 bases fit TRBD1. The CDR3 is made up of 15 amino acids. V shed 2 bases, J shed 4 bases, and the junction held 6 bases outside the gene matches. In germline, CDR1 is ENHRY, CDR2 SYGVKD.

The chain uses TRBV5-1 and TRBJ2-1, with TRBD2 identical over 9 bases. The CDR3 covers 14 residues. CDR1 is SGHRS and CDR2 is YFSETQ in the germline V gene. Trimming cost V 0 bases and J 7 bases; bases outside gene matches: 2. The CDR3 DNA follows: TGCGCCAGCAGCTTGGATACTAGCGGGAATGAGCAGTTCTTC. This sequence encodes CASSLDTSGNEQFF.

The rearrangement uses TRBV18 and TRBJ2-7; a possible D gene is TRBD1 (5 bases). The germline gives CDR1 KGHSH, CDR2 LQKENI. The CDR3 extends over 14 amino acids. Trimming pared 5 bases from V and 4 bases from J, leaving 15 bases between. CDR3 in DNA: TGTGCCAGCTCAAAAGGACACGGCCCTTACGAGCAGTACTTC. It is translated as CASSKGHGPYEQYF.

The chain carries TRBV27 and TRBJ1-2, with TRBD1 identical over 10 bases. From germline, CDR1 is MNHEY and CDR2 SMNVEV (reference sequence). This CDR3 is 17 amino acids long. The trim removed 3 bases at V and 2 bases at J, leaving 9 bases unmatched. This CDR3 is CASSLKGRDRGNYGYTF. CDR3 in DNA: TGTGCCAGCAGTTTGAAGGGAAGGGACAGGGGAAACTATGGCTACACCTTC.

The chain has TRBV10-3 and TRBJ2-7; 10 bases line up with TRBD1. This CDR3 contains 15 residues. CDR1 and CDR2 from the germline V gene are ENHRY and SYGVKD. V lost 5 bases, J lost 0 bases, and 4 bases stayed unmatched. CDR3 sequence: CAISSRDRGSYEQYF. The CDR3 DNA follows: TGTGCCATCAGTTCACGGGACAGGGGCTCCTACGAGCAGTACTTC.

The rearrangement uses TRBV5-6 and TRBJ1-1, with 7 bases matching TRBD1. With V trimmed by 3 bases and J by 4 bases, 6 bases remained unmatched. The germline V gene has CDR1 SGHDT and CDR2 YYEEEE. The CDR3 length is 14 residues. In DNA, the CDR3 is TGTGCCAGCAGCTGGGGACAGTTTCGCACTGAAGCTTTCTTT. Protein product: CASSWGQFRTEAFF.

The gene calls are TRBV6-7 and TRBJ1-2; TRBD1 might be the D (6 bases). TRBV6-7 is labeled an ORF, and its function is uncertain. The CDR3 spans 18 residues. Trimming cost V 6 bases and J 4 bases, with 27 bases left between them. The CDR3 loop reads CASRPTHRVRSAFYGYTF. CDR3 nucleotide sequence: TGTGCCAGCAGACCCACGCACAGGGTTAGATCCGCCTTCTATGGCTACACCTTC.